What follows are 9 T cell receptor beta chains derived from one specimen sequenced in a study of cytomegalovirus exposure and HLA in healthy donors. With 60 Vbeta and 13 Jbeta primers, the PCR was carried out. The method was immunoSEQ multiplex PCR; TCRdb's version includes in-frame clones alone and lacks a portion of them. The sample records approximately 160,000 clones, approximately 67% being singletons. The sequenced sample was PBMCs. All receptors derive from a woman younger than 30 in good health and CMV-seropositive.

The rearrangement links TRBV2 to TRBJ1-5; no definite D call. V gave up 4 bases and J gave up 5 bases, with 9 bases separating them. The CDR3 contains 13 residues. CDR1 is SNHLY, CDR2 FYNNEI, per germline. This CDR3 is CASSVLRDQPQHF. In DNA form, the CDR3 reads TGTGCCAGCAGTGTGTTGAGGGATCAGCCCCAGCATTTT. Based on the CDR3 plus reference TRBV2 and TRBJ1-5, the full variable domain is EPEVTQTPSHQVTQMGQEVILRCVPISNHLYFYWYRQILGQKVEFLVSFYNNEISEKSEIFDDQFSVERPDGSNFTLKIRSTKLEDSAMYFCASSVLRDQPQHFGDGTRLSIL.

The chain couples TRBV28 to TRBJ2-1, with D possibly being TRBD1 (6 bases). The ends were cut back, 1 base at V and 5 bases at J, with 12 bases in the middle. The CDR3 consists of 15 residues. The germline V gene encodes CDR1 MDHEN and CDR2 SYDVKM. The CDR3 nucleotides read TGTGCCAGCAGTTTATACGACAGGCCTCACAATGAGCAGTTCTTC. Its protein is CASSLYDRPHNEQFF.

This clone was seen a single time. The chain links TRBV10-2 to TRBJ2-2; no reliable D call. In germline, CDR1 is WSHSY, CDR2 SAAADI. The CDR3 spans 15 residues. Trimming took off 0 bases at V and 4 bases at J, with 9 bases between the two ends. The CDR3 bases are TGCGCCAGCAGTGAGTCGGGTAGCAGCACCGGGGAGCTGTTTTTT. Protein sequence: CASSESGSSTGELFF.

This clone was detected once. The CDR3 loop reads CARSSKTGTSTTLSIDRLYNEQFF. DNA for the CDR3: TGTGCCAGAAGTTCTAAAACCGGGACTAGCACGACGTTATCCATCGATCGTCTATACAATGAGCAGTTCTTC. V and J are TRBV7-5 and TRBJ2-1; the table's D call TRBD2 went unverified against the DNA. TRBV7-5 is flagged as a pseudogene. The CDR3 sequence is 24 residues long.

Of note for this clone: In the same sample, other DNA sequences code for this CDR3. The V call is TRBV18, the J call TRBJ1-1; D uncertain. CDR1 and CDR2 from the germline V gene are KGHSH and LQKENI. Trimming took 2 bases from V and 1 from J, leaving 5 bases between them. This CDR3 has 13 amino acids. The CDR3 is CASSPGQNTEAFF. CDR3 coding DNA: TGTGCCAGCTCACCAGGGCAGAACACTGAAGCTTTCTTT.

The V gene is TRBV11-3, the J gene TRBJ2-1; 9 bases line up with TRBD2. Germline lookup yields CDR1 SGHNT and CDR2 YENEEA. Trimming took 1 base from V and 6 from J; bases not matched to a gene: 16. This CDR3 comprises 19 residues. The CDR3 DNA is TGTGCCAGCAGCTTAGGTCCAGGGGCTGTGGGCGGGGGGGCCAATGAGCAGTTCTTC. Translation gives CASSLGPGAVGGGANEQFF.

The chain recombines TRBV28 with TRBJ2-1; D may be TRBD2 (5 bases). This CDR3 has 15 residues. Looked up from germline, CDR1 is MDHEN and CDR2 is SYDVKM. The ends were cut back, 9 bases at V and 5 bases at J, with 20 bases in the middle. CDR3: CARERLAIINNEQFF. As DNA, the CDR3 is TGTGCCAGAGAGAGGCTAGCCATTATTAACAATGAGCAGTTCTTC.

The chain carries TRBV11-2 and TRBJ2-5, with 8 positions matching TRBD2. CDR1 is SGHAT, CDR2 FQNNGV, per germline. V was pared by 0 bases and J by 5 bases, with 5 bases of the junction left unmatched. The CDR3 contains 15 residues. The CDR3 DNA sequence: TGTGCCAGCAGCTTAGAGCCGGGACTAGGGGAGACCCAGTACTTC. Translating gives CASSLEPGLGETQYF.

The chain uses TRBV2 and TRBJ2-3, with D uncertain. This CDR3 comprises 12 residues. Trimming pared 1 base from V and 8 bases from J, leaving 7 bases between. From germline, CDR1 is SNHLY and CDR2 FYNNEI. The DNA for the CDR3 is TGTGCCAGCAGTGAAGGGCTGTCTACGCAGTATTTT. Amino acid sequence: CASSEGLSTQYF.